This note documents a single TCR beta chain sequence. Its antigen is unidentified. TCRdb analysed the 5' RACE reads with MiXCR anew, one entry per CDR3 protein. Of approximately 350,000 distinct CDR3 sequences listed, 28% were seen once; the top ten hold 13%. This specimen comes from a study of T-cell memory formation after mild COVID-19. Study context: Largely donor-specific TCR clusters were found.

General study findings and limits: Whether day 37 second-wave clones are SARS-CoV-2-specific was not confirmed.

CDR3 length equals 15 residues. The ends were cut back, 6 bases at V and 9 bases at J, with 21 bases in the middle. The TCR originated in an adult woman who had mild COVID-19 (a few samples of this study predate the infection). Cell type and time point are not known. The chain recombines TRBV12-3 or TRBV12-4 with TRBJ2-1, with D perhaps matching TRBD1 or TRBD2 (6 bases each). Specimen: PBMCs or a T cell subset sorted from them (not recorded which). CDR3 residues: CASRDLGGRIGEQFF. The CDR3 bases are TGTGCCAGCAGAGACCTTGGGGGGCGGATAGGTGAGCAGTTCTTC.